The rows below give T cell receptor beta chains drawn from one sample of a study of T cell changes during pregnancy in multiple sclerosis. Method: immunoSEQ multiplex PCR; TCRdb's copy keeps in-frame clones and lacks some. The sample includes roughly 38,000 clones, about 90% seen only once; the top ten take 26%. Sequenced here: CD8+ T cells from peripheral blood mononuclear cells, sampled before pregnancy. Receptor source: a female donor with multiple sclerosis, enrolled in a pregnancy study. The CDR3 runs from the conserved cysteine through the conserved F or W. The order of the fields is V gene, J gene, D gene, CDR3 protein, CDR3 DNA. A D gene is named only where the DNA matches it firmly.

v_call: TRBV15; j_call: TRBJ2-7; d_call: NA; cdr3_aa: CATSRVGREQYF; cdr3_nt: TGTGCCACCAGCAGAGTGGGCAGGGAGCAGTACTTC
v_call: TRBV9; j_call: TRBJ2-5; d_call: TRBD2; cdr3_aa: CASSVRTSGEETQYF; cdr3_nt: TGTGCCAGCAGCGTAAGGACTAGCGGTGAAGAGACCCAGTACTTC
v_call: TRBV5-4; j_call: TRBJ2-7; d_call: NA; cdr3_aa: CASSSGVEQYF; cdr3_nt: TGTGCCAGCAGCTCCGGGGTCGAGCAGTACTTC
v_call: TRBV30; j_call: TRBJ2-7; d_call: TRBD2; cdr3_aa: CAWTGGLAGIQLREQYF; cdr3_nt: TGTGCCTGGACCGGGGGACTAGCGGGAATCCAACTTCGAGAGCAGTACTTC
v_call: TRBV28; j_call: TRBJ2-5; d_call: NA; cdr3_aa: CASSFEGGLLQETQYF; cdr3_nt: TGTGCCAGCAGTTTTGAGGGCGGATTGTTACAAGAGACCCAGTACTTC
v_call: TRBV27; j_call: TRBJ2-6; d_call: NA; cdr3_aa: CASSLSGRATSGANVLTF; cdr3_nt: TGTGCCAGCAGTTTAAGTGGCAGGGCCACCTCTGGGGCCAACGTCCTGACTTTC
v_call: TRBV5-1; j_call: TRBJ2-1; d_call: TRBD1; cdr3_aa: CASSSGTGVYNEQFF; cdr3_nt: TGCGCCAGCAGCTCGGGCACAGGGGTCTACAATGAGCAGTTCTTC
v_call: TRBV27; j_call: TRBJ2-7; d_call: NA; cdr3_aa: CASSPTGIHEQYF; cdr3_nt: TGTGCCAGCAGTCCAACAGGGATCCACGAGCAGTACTTC
v_call: TRBV11-2; j_call: TRBJ2-7; d_call: TRBD1; cdr3_aa: CASSPDRDTLGQYF; cdr3_nt: TGTGCCAGCAGTCCCGACAGGGACACCCTAGGGCAGTACTTC
v_call: TRBV6-5; j_call: TRBJ2-7; d_call: NA; cdr3_aa: CASSPGRSRDYEQYF; cdr3_nt: TGTGCCAGCAGCCCCGGACGGTCGAGGGATTACGAGCAGTACTTC
v_call: TRBV27; j_call: TRBJ1-5; d_call: TRBD1; cdr3_aa: CASSSRQGGGQPQHF; cdr3_nt: TGTGCCAGCAGTTCCCGACAGGGAGGAGGACAGCCCCAGCATTTT
v_call: TRBV7-9; j_call: TRBJ2-3; d_call: TRBD2; cdr3_aa: CASSFGLAGLSSTDTQYF; cdr3_nt: TGTGCCAGCAGCTTCGGACTAGCGGGACTCTCTAGCACAGATACGCAGTATTTT
v_call: TRBV4-1; j_call: TRBJ1-1; d_call: NA; cdr3_aa: CASSFRPTGNTEAFF; cdr3_nt: TGCGCCAGCAGCTTCCGCCCGACAGGGAACACTGAAGCTTTCTTT
v_call: TRBV19; j_call: TRBJ1-6; d_call: TRBD1; cdr3_aa: CASSIVRDRSSPLHF; cdr3_nt: TGTGCCAGTAGTATAGTCCGGGACAGGAGTTCACCCCTCCACTTT
v_call: TRBV7-9; j_call: TRBJ2-1; d_call: TRBD1; cdr3_aa: CASSFGDRGNEQFF; cdr3_nt: TGTGCCAGCAGCTTCGGGGACAGGGGGAATGAGCAGTTCTTC
v_call: TRBV5-1; j_call: TRBJ2-7; d_call: TRBD2; cdr3_aa: CASSLAWREGREQYF; cdr3_nt: TGCGCCAGCAGCTTGGCCTGGCGGGAGGGCCGGGAGCAGTACTTC
v_call: TRBV7-9; j_call: TRBJ1-1; d_call: NA; cdr3_aa: CASSLEGGKHTEAFF; cdr3_nt: TGTGCCAGCAGCTTAGAGGGAGGAAAGCACACTGAAGCTTTCTTT
v_call: TRBV10-1; j_call: TRBJ2-7; d_call: TRBD1; cdr3_aa: CASANRGESYEQYF; cdr3_nt: TGCGCCAGCGCAAACAGGGGTGAGAGCTACGAGCAGTACTTC
v_call: TRBV16; j_call: TRBJ2-7; d_call: NA; cdr3_aa: CASSKAGQTYEQYF; cdr3_nt: TGTGCCAGCAGCAAAGCGGGACAAACCTACGAGCAGTACTTC
v_call: TRBV7-9; j_call: TRBJ2-1; d_call: TRBD2; cdr3_aa: CASSPAVTTSGRSNEQFF; cdr3_nt: TGTGCCAGCAGCCCCGCAGTTACGACTAGCGGGAGATCTAATGAGCAGTTCTTC
v_call: TRBV28; j_call: TRBJ1-5; d_call: NA; cdr3_aa: CASSTVTMNQPQHF; cdr3_nt: TGTGCCAGCAGCACGGTCACTATGAATCAGCCCCAGCATTTT